This TCR beta chain is drawn from a study of identical twins. This CDR3 contains 15 residues. Trimming took 0 bases from V and 5 from J, leaving 14 bases between them. Germline V gives CDR1 MNHEY, CDR2 SVGAGI. On this clonotype: What it binds is not known.

Study-wide points: Cord blood beta clonotypes that were abundant carried fewer insertions, and memory repertoires showed no such trend. Sequences that were out-of-frame, alpha and twin-shared displayed an excess of low generation probability.

Template switching added a universal primer site, and cDNA bore unique molecular identifiers. TCRdb ran MiXCR on the 5' RACE reads and lists one entry per CDR3 protein. The sample has 690,000 or so distinct CDR3 sequences, 8.6% seen once. The data were also submitted as part of a second study, on yellow fever vaccine responses in identical twins. From that study: Twins reportedly mounted vaccine T cell responses that seemed partly convergent, partly personalized.

The sequence came from a woman under 30 in good health. The chain combines TRBV6-5 with TRBJ2-7, with D possibly called TRBD1 or TRBD2 (5 bases each). The specimen sequenced was PBMCs. The DNA of the CDR3 is TGTGCCAGCAGTTACTCGGCAGGGAGTATTAACGAGCAGTACTTC. The encoded protein is CASSYSAGSINEQYF.